A selection of T cell receptor beta chains follows, all from one sample in a study of response to subunit inactivated influenza vaccine. TCRdb redid the calling of the RT-PCR reads with MiXCR, one entry per CDR3 protein. The profile shows about 610,000 distinct CDR3 sequences, 12% to 15% of them singletons. The sequenced sample was PBMCs from blood, obtained about 12 days after vaccination. The receptors stem from a man between 45 and 60 years old who received an inactivated influenza vaccine. CDR3s include the opening cysteine and the closing phenylalanine or tryptophan. D genes are given only for firm matches. Not every row has a clone size; where given, it reads once, few, many or a size class.

J: TRBJ1-2
D: .
size: .
V: TRBV28
CDR3: CVSSIPPGGYTF
DNA: TGTGTCAGCAGTATTCCACCGGGGGGCTACACCTTC

J: TRBJ1-3
D: TRBD1
size: .
V: TRBV18
CDR3: CASSLAGDRNSGNTIYF
DNA: TGTGCCAGCTCACTAGCTGGGGACAGGAACTCTGGAAACACCATATATTTT

J: TRBJ2-7
D: .
size: .
V: TRBV3-1
CDR3: CASSPRTRAYEQYF
DNA: TGTGCCAGCAGCCCAAGGACGCGCGCCTACGAGCAGTACTTC

J: TRBJ1-1
D: TRBD1
size: .
V: TRBV20-1
CDR3: CSALDRDRGRGTEAFF
DNA: TGCAGTGCTCTCGACCGGGACAGGGGGCGGGGCACTGAAGCTTTCTTT

J: TRBJ2-1
D: TRBD2
size: few
V: TRBV4-1
CDR3: CASSLSPASGYNEQFF
DNA: TGCGCCAGCAGCCTGTCCCCGGCTAGCGGCTACAATGAGCAGTTCTTC

J: TRBJ2-5
D: TRBD2
size: .
V: TRBV7-3
CDR3: CASSSTSGTTQYF
DNA: TGTGCCAGCAGCTCTACTAGCGGTACGACCCAGTACTTC

J: TRBJ2-5
D: TRBD1
size: .
V: TRBV20-1
CDR3: CSARDGGTGRSETQYF
DNA: TGCAGTGCTAGAGATGGAGGGACAGGGAGGTCGGAGACCCAGTACTTC

J: TRBJ2-1
D: TRBD2
size: .
V: TRBV20-1
CDR3: CSARKRELNNEQFF
DNA: TGCAGTGCTAGAAAGCGGGAGCTAAACAATGAGCAGTTCTTC

J: TRBJ1-5
D: TRBD1
size: .
V: TRBV20-1
CDR3: CSASPGTDSNQPQHF
DNA: TGCAGTGCTAGCCCAGGGACAGATAGCAATCAGCCCCAGCATTTT

J: TRBJ1-2
D: .
size: few
V: TRBV30
CDR3: CAWVEYRELRNNYGYTF
DNA: TGTGCCTGGGTGGAATACAGGGAATTGAGAAACAACTATGGCTACACCTTC

J: TRBJ2-5
D: .
size: .
V: TRBV12-3/TRBV12-4
CDR3: CASSLQGVGVTQYF
DNA: TGTGCCAGCAGTTTGCAGGGAGTGGGTGTGACCCAGTACTTC

J: TRBJ2-2
D: TRBD2
size: many
V: TRBV12-3/TRBV12-4
CDR3: CASSFAGRRYGELFF
DNA: TGTGCCAGCAGTTTTGCCGGGAGGCGCTACGGGGAGCTGTTTTTT

J: TRBJ2-2
D: .
size: .
V: TRBV12-3/TRBV12-4
CDR3: CASSLGGGVTGELFF
DNA: TGTGCCAGCAGTTTAGGGGGTGGTGTCACCGGGGAGCTGTTTTTT

J: TRBJ2-1
D: TRBD1
size: .
V: TRBV12-3/TRBV12-4
CDR3: CASSLRTGGHNEQFF
DNA: TGTGCCAGCAGTTTACGGACAGGGGGCCACAATGAGCAGTTCTTC

J: TRBJ2-7
D: TRBD1
size: few
V: TRBV24-1
CDR3: CATTVTGQGYEQYF
DNA: TGTGCCACCACCGTAACGGGACAGGGCTACGAGCAGTACTTC

J: TRBJ2-1
D: .
size: many
V: TRBV24-1
CDR3: CATSVAVSSYNEQFF
DNA: TGTGCCACCAGTGTGGCGGTGAGCTCCTACAATGAGCAGTTCTTC

J: TRBJ2-5
D: TRBD1
size: .
V: TRBV2
CDR3: CASNRDSYQETQYF
DNA: TGTGCCAGCAATCGGGACAGCTACCAAGAGACCCAGTACTTC

J: TRBJ1-4
D: .
size: .
V: TRBV20-1
CDR3: CSARAGTNEKLFF
DNA: TGCAGTGCTAGAGCTGGAACTAATGAAAAACTGTTTTTT

J: TRBJ1-1
D: .
size: .
V: TRBV12-3/TRBV12-4
CDR3: CASSPPVKRLTEAFF
DNA: TGTGCCAGCAGTCCGCCGGTTAAGAGACTCACTGAAGCTTTCTTT

J: TRBJ2-3
D: .
size: .
V: TRBV10-3
CDR3: CAIKAGDHTQYF
DNA: TGTGCCATCAAGGCAGGGGATCATACGCAGTATTTT

J: TRBJ2-5
D: TRBD2
size: few
V: TRBV12-3/TRBV12-4
CDR3: CASSPGLAGVSETQYF
DNA: TGTGCCAGCAGTCCGGGACTAGCGGGAGTATCAGAGACCCAGTACTTC

J: TRBJ2-3
D: TRBD2
size: .
V: TRBV10-3
CDR3: CAISEPGGASAGTQYF
DNA: TGTGCCATCAGTGAGCCCGGGGGGGCTAGCGCTGGGACGCAGTATTTT

J: TRBJ2-6
D: TRBD1
size: few
V: TRBV7-2
CDR3: CASSPDRNSGANVLTF
DNA: TGTGCCAGCAGCCCGGACAGGAACTCTGGGGCCAACGTCCTGACTTTC

J: TRBJ2-5
D: TRBD2
size: few
V: TRBV5-1
CDR3: CASSPTGTSGQETQYF
DNA: TGCGCCAGCAGCCCAACCGGGACTAGCGGACAAGAGACCCAGTACTTC

J: TRBJ1-2
D: .
size: .
V: TRBV7-9
CDR3: CASSSSPPKIYGYTF
DNA: TGTGCCAGCAGCTCAAGTCCTCCGAAAATCTATGGCTACACCTTC

J: TRBJ2-1
D: TRBD2
size: .
V: TRBV12-3/TRBV12-4
CDR3: CASSKISGSVYNEQFF
DNA: TGTGCCAGCAGCAAAATTAGCGGGAGTGTCTACAATGAGCAGTTCTTC

J: TRBJ2-2
D: TRBD2
size: once
V: TRBV7-2
CDR3: CASSGGLAGVPGELFF
DNA: TGTGCCAGCAGCGGAGGACTAGCGGGAGTCCCCGGGGAGCTGTTTTTT

J: TRBJ2-1
D: .
size: few
V: TRBV27
CDR3: CASSRVALFNEQFF
DNA: TGTGCCAGCAGTCGGGTAGCGTTGTTCAATGAGCAGTTCTTC

J: TRBJ2-6
D: .
size: .
V: TRBV29-1
CDR3: CSVEPGSGANVLTF
DNA: TGCAGCGTCGAGCCCGGCTCTGGGGCCAACGTCCTGACTTTC

J: TRBJ2-7
D: .
size: few
V: TRBV5-1
CDR3: CASSLVPGAYEQYF
DNA: TGCGCCAGCAGCTTGGTGCCAGGGGCCTACGAGCAGTACTTC

J: TRBJ2-7
D: .
size: .
V: TRBV7-2
CDR3: CASSLSRKRSLYEQYF
DNA: TGTGCCAGCAGCTTAAGCAGGAAGCGTAGCCTCTACGAGCAGTACTTC

J: TRBJ2-1
D: .
size: .
V: TRBV4-1
CDR3: CASSLDRIWLKESDNEQFF
DNA: TGCGCCAGCAGCCTCGACAGGATATGGTTAAAGGAGTCGGACAATGAGCAGTTCTTC

J: TRBJ2-2
D: TRBD1
size: many
V: TRBV7-9
CDR3: CASSPRDRGNTGELFF
DNA: TGTGCCAGCAGCCCCCGGGACAGGGGGAATACCGGGGAGCTGTTTTTT

J: TRBJ2-5
D: TRBD2
size: few
V: TRBV7-3
CDR3: CASSHRLARGETQYF
DNA: TGTGCCAGCAGCCACAGACTAGCGAGGGGGGAGACCCAGTACTTC

J: TRBJ2-5
D: .
size: few
V: TRBV12-3/TRBV12-4
CDR3: CASRSQGQETQYF
DNA: TGTGCCAGCAGGTCTCAGGGGCAAGAGACCCAGTACTTC

J: TRBJ2-1
D: .
size: many
V: TRBV12-3/TRBV12-4
CDR3: CASTRHQTYNEQFF
DNA: TGTGCCAGCACCCGACATCAAACCTACAATGAGCAGTTCTTC

J: TRBJ1-6
D: TRBD1
size: .
V: TRBV27
CDR3: CASSPTTGGRSPLHF
DNA: TGTGCCAGCAGTCCGACGACAGGGGGCCGTTCACCCCTCCACTTT

J: TRBJ2-1
D: .
size: many
V: TRBV18
CDR3: CASSRSNEQFF
DNA: TGTGCCAGCAGCCGTAGCAATGAGCAGTTCTTC

J: TRBJ2-1
D: .
size: .
V: TRBV15
CDR3: CATSRGGRTNEQFF
DNA: TGTGCCACCAGCAGAGGGGGTCGAACCAATGAGCAGTTCTTC

J: TRBJ2-3
D: .
size: .
V: TRBV6-1
CDR3: CASSEVGGGSPDTQYF
DNA: TGTGCCAGCAGTGAAGTAGGAGGGGGCAGCCCAGATACGCAGTATTTT